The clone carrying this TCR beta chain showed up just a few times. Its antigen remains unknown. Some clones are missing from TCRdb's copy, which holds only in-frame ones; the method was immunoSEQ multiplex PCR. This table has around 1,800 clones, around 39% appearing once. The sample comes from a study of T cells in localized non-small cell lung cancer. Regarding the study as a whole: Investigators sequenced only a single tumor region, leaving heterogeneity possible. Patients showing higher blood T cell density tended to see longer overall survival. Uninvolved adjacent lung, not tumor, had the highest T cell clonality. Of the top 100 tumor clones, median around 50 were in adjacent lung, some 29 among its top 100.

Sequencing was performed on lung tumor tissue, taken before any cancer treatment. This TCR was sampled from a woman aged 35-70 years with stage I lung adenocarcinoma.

The CDR3 region is CASSEGGPGADNEQFF. CDR3 coding DNA: TGTGCCAGCAGCGAAGGGGGTCCGGGGGCGGACAATGAGCAGTTCTTC. V is TRBV6-8 and J is TRBJ2-1; D possibly matches TRBD1 or TRBD2 (6 bases each). Trimming took off 6 bases at V and 5 bases at J, with 20 bases between the two ends. This CDR3 is built from 16 residues. CDR1 is MNHGY and CDR2 is SAAAGT in the germline V gene.